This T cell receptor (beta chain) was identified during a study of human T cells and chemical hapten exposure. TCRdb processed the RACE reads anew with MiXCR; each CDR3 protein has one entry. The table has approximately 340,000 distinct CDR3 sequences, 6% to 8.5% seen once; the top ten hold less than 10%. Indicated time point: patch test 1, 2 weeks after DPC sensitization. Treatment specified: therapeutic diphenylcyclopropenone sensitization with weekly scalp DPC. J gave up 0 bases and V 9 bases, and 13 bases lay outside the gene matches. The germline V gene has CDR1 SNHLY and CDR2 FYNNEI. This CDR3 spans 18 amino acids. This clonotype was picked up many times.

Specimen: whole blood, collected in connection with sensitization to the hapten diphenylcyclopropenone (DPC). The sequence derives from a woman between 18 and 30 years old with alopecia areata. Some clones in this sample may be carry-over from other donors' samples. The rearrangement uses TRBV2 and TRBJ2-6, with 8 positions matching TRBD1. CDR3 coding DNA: TGTGCCAGTCACACCGGACAGGGCCCTTCCTCTGGGGCCAACGTCCTGACTTTC. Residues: CASHTGQGPSSGANVLTF.